The 20 T cell receptor beta chains below were found in one sample sequenced in a study of immune heterogeneity within non-small cell lung tumors. Genomic DNA extracted from bulk tumor tissue served as template. A total of about 540 ng was used per sample. Surgeons took several biopsies per primary tumor, spaced far apart, during surgery. The cohort was untreated, with newly diagnosed non-small cell lung cancer undergoing curative surgery. The TCR beta CDR3 region underwent multiplex PCR amplification with 32 V and 13 J primers. TCRdb independently ran MiXCR on the multiplex PCR reads; one entry per CDR3 protein. The repertoire includes approximately 6,300 distinct CDR3 sequences, 22% of them detected once, and approximately 13% sits in the top ten. The sample was lung tumor tissue. These receptors were obtained from a female donor with non-small cell lung cancer.

This clonotype is labeled as medium-sized (0.01 to 0.1%). DNA for the CDR3: TGTGCCAGCAGTTCCGCCCCGAGCGCCCTCAATGAGCAGTTCTTC. Protein product: CASSSAPSALNEQFF. The chain is built from TRBV27 and TRBJ2-1; D is ambiguous. V dropped 4 bases and J dropped 6 bases, with 16 bases sitting between them. Germline CDR1 reads MNHEY; CDR2 reads SMNVEV (reference sequence). The CDR3 is 15 residues long.

A few counts support this clonotype. The CDR3 loop is CASSRNEGGFKNIQYF. The CDR3, as DNA: TGTGCCAGCAGTAGAAATGAAGGGGGCTTCAAAAACATTCAGTACTTC. The chain is built from TRBV27 and TRBJ2-4, with TRBD1 identical over 7 bases. The CDR3 consists of 16 residues. J lost 3 bases, V lost 5 bases, and 10 bases had no gene match. Germline lookup yields CDR1 MNHEY and CDR2 SMNVEV (reference sequence).

Details on this clonotype: A junction end diverges from the germline sequence, so it may reflect a read error. V and J are TRBV9 and TRBJ1-1; TRBD1 matches at 7 bases. There are 13 residues in the CDR3. Germline-derived CDR1 and CDR2 are SGDLS and YYNGEE. CDR3 nucleotides: TGTGCCAGCATCGTAGGCGGGGACAGACAAGCTTTCTTT. As protein: CASIVGGDRQAFF.

This clonotype occurred once. The chain is built from TRBV6-1 and TRBJ2-2, with 7 nucleotides matching TRBD1. The CDR3 runs to 15 residues. Germline V gene data show CDR1 as MNHNS and CDR2 as SASEGT. The V segment lost 6 bases and the J segment 1 base; nucleotides outside the gene matches: 5. DNA of the CDR3: TGTGCCAGCAGACCCTACAGGGGGAACACCGGGGAGCTGTTTTTT. Translating it yields CASRPYRGNTGELFF.

This clonotype is judged medium-sized. As DNA, the CDR3 is TGTGCCAGTAAACCCGACGGGACATTTAACGAGCAGTACTTC. The encoded protein is CASKPDGTFNEQYF. The chain has TRBV19 and TRBJ2-7; D possibly corresponds to TRBD1 (6 bases). The CDR3 length is 14 residues. The V end lost 7 bases, the J end lost 5 bases, and 18 bases lay between the germline ends. Per germline, CDR1 LNHDA and CDR2 SQIVND (reference sequence). Based on the CDR3 plus reference TRBV19 and TRBJ2-7, the full variable domain is DGGITQSPKYLFRKEGQNVTLSCEQNLNHDAMYWYRQDPGQGLRLIYYSQIVNDFQKGDIAEGYSVSREKKESFPLTVTSAQKNPTAFYLCASKPDGTFNEQYFGPGTRLTVT.

This clonotype was detected only a few times. This chain joins TRBV2 and TRBJ2-3, with D perhaps TRBD2 (6 bases). This CDR3 region has 15 residues. Trimming took 6 bases from V and 2 from J, leaving 15 bases between them. Germline V lookup: CDR1 SNHLY, CDR2 FYNNEI. CDR3 amino acids: CASSALAANTDTQYF. CDR3 bases: TGTGCCAGCAGCGCTTTAGCGGCTAACACAGATACGCAGTATTTT.

V and J are TRBV7-2 and TRBJ2-1; 7 bases are a match to TRBD2. V dropped 0 bases and J dropped 10; count of bases not matched to a gene: 6. CDR1 SGHTA and CDR2 FQGNSA come from the germline V gene. The CDR3 is made up of 14 amino acids. For the CDR3, the DNA is TGTGCCAGCAGCTTAGCGGGTAGCGGGCTGGAGCAGTTCTTC. Translated: CASSLAGSGLEQFF.

The table lists this clonotype with a few counts. The chain is built from TRBV20-1 and TRBJ2-7; TRBD2 aligns across 9 bases. This CDR3 has 13 amino acids. Germline CDR1 reads DFQATT; CDR2 reads SNEGSKA (reference sequence). Trimming removed 3 bases from V and 2 bases from J; junction bases left unmatched: 2. Here the CDR3 reads CSARASGTYEQYF. CDR3 sequence (DNA): TGCAGTGCTAGGGCTAGCGGGACCTACGAGCAGTACTTC.

With respect to this clonotype: A much larger clone differs by one base, so this may be a read error. The CDR3 nucleotides are TGTGCCAGCAGAGACAGGGCGGTGGGCAATCAGCCCCAGCATTTT. This encodes CASRDRAVGNQPQHF. V usage is TRBV2 and J usage is TRBJ1-5; 7 bases are a match to TRBD1. Germline assignment: CDR1 SNHLY and CDR2 FYNNEI. The CDR3 runs 15 residues. Trimming at V came to 6 bases and at J to 2 bases, leaving 7 bases not matched to a gene. The variable domain in full, completed from reference TRBV2 and TRBJ1-5, reads EPEVTQTPSHQVTQMGQEVILRCVPISNHLYFYWYRQILGQKVEFLVSFYNNEISEKSEIFDDQFSVERPDGSNFTLKIRSTKLEDSAMYFCASRDRAVGNQPQHFGDGTRLSIL.

This clonotype was seen more than once but under ten times. The V gene is TRBV6-1, the J gene TRBJ2-1; 9 positions agree with TRBD2. J gave up 4 bases and V 5 bases, and 9 bases lay outside the gene matches. The germline gives CDR1 MNHNS, CDR2 SASEGT. CDR3 length equals 16 residues. The CDR3 loop reads CASSQFSGGTYNEQFF. DNA for the CDR3: TGTGCCAGCAGTCAATTTAGCGGGGGAACGTACAATGAGCAGTTCTTC.

This clonotype rates as medium-sized. This chain joins TRBV7-6 and TRBJ2-7; D gene ambiguous. The CDR3 runs 11 residues. With 1 base removed from V and 5 bases from J, the gap between germline ends came to 3 bases. Germline V gives CDR1 SGHVS, CDR2 FNYEAQ. The CDR3 sequence is CASSLGNEQYF. The CDR3 DNA is TGTGCCAGCAGCTTAGGGAACGAGCAGTACTTC.

This clonotype is categorized as medium-sized (0.01 to 0.1%). The CDR3 protein is CASSGLSNQPQHF. The CDR3 region has the DNA TGTGCCAGCAGTGGACTCAGCAATCAGCCCCAGCATTTT. J is TRBJ1-5 and V is TRBV2; D is unclear. Trimming stripped 4 bases from V and 1 base from J, with 5 bases between. Germline loops: CDR1 SNHLY, CDR2 FYNNEI. This CDR3 spans 13 amino acids.

This clonotype turned up a few times. A junction boundary mismatches the germline segment, possibly from a read error. This sequence joins TRBV28 and TRBJ1-1; D is ambiguous. CDR1 is MDHEN, CDR2 SYDVKM, per germline. The CDR3 consists of 16 residues. CDR3 loop: CASSLNRMDVSTESFF. CDR3 nucleotide sequence: TGTGCCAGCAGTTTAAATCGGATGGATGTTAGCACTGAATCTTTCTTT.

The chain carries TRBV30 and TRBJ2-7; D is undetermined. Germline-derived CDR1 and CDR2 are GTSNPN and SVGIG (reference sequence). The CDR3 contains 11 residues. Trimming took 0 bases from V and 7 from J, leaving 7 bases between them. This CDR3 is CAWSVNGEQYF. In DNA form, the CDR3 reads TGTGCCTGGAGTGTTAATGGGGAGCAGTACTTC.

The chain joins TRBV6-1 to TRBJ2-5; no clear D gene. The CDR3 has 13 amino acids. Trimming cost V 1 base and J 0 bases, with 3 bases left between them. Germline V gene data show CDR1 as MNHNS and CDR2 as SASEGT. The CDR3 is CASSEGDQETQYF. The CDR3 DNA is TGTGCCAGCAGTGAAGGGGACCAAGAGACCCAGTACTTC.

As concerns this clonotype: A much larger clone differs from this one at a single base, so this may be a read error. The genes are TRBV7-9 and TRBJ1-3; the D gene is possibly TRBD1 (6 bases). Germline loops: CDR1 SEHNR, CDR2 FQNEAQ (reference sequence). The CDR3 spans 18 residues. CDR3 sequence reads: CASSPIPGEAISVNTIYF. The CDR3 region has the DNA TGTGCCAGCAGCCCAATCCCAGGGGAGGCGATCTCTGTAAACACCATATATTTT.

A remark on this clonotype: Just one base apart from a much larger clone, this may be a read error. The gene calls are TRBV19 and TRBJ1-5; 11 bases map to TRBD1. Germline V CDR1 and CDR2: LNHDA, SQIVND (reference sequence). The CDR3 runs to 14 residues. The chain's CDR3 is CASSWDRGNQPPHF. The CDR3 DNA is TGTGCCAGTAGTTGGGACAGGGGGAATCAGCCCCCGCATTTT.

This clonotype is labeled medium-sized. This rearrangement joins TRBV6-1 to TRBJ1-1; 11 bases fit TRBD1. The germline V gene encodes CDR1 MNHNS and CDR2 SASEGT. The V gene end was trimmed by 5 bases and the J gene end by 8 bases; junction bases not matched to a gene: 10. The CDR3 runs to 15 residues. This chain's CDR3 is CASSYAPGQGVEAFF. The CDR3 DNA sequence: TGTGCCAGCAGTTACGCGCCGGGACAGGGGGTCGAAGCTTTCTTT.

V gene TRBV7-2 combines with J gene TRBJ2-5, with TRBD1 matching over 9 bases. The germline gives CDR1 SGHTA, CDR2 FQGNSA. The CDR3 is made up of 17 amino acids. V shed 6 bases, J shed 4 bases, and the junction held 15 bases outside the gene matches. The DNA of the CDR3 is TGTGCCAGCAGTCCAGTGGGCGGGACAGGGAGGGGAGAGACCCAGTACTTC. Encoded protein: CASSPVGGTGRGETQYF.

By its share, this clonotype is medium-sized (0.01 to 0.1%). The chain joins TRBV24-1 to TRBJ2-3, with a possible D match to TRBD2 (6 bases). Germline values: CDR1 KGHDR, CDR2 SFDVKD. The CDR3 contains 16 residues. Trimming pared 1 base from V and 6 bases from J, leaving 16 bases between. CDR3 amino acids: CATSDFGTDGSDTQYF. The DNA of the CDR3 is TGTGCCACCAGTGATTTTGGGACTGACGGGTCCGATACGCAGTATTTT.